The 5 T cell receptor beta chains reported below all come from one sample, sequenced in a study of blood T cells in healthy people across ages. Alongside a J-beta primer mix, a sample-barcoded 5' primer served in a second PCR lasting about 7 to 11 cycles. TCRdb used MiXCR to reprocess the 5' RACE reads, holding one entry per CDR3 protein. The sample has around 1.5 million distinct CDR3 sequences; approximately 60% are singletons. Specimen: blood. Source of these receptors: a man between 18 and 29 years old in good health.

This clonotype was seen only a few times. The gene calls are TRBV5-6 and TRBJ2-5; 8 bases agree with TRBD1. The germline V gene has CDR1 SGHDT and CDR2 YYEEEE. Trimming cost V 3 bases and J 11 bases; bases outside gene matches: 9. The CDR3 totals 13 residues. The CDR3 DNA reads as TGTGCCAGCAGCTACCGGGACAGGTCGGCGCAGTACTTC. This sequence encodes CASSYRDRSAQYF.

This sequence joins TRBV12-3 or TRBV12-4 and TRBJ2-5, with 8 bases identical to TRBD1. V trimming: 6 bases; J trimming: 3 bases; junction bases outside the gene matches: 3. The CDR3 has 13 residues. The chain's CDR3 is CASRPDREETQYF. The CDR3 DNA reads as TGTGCCAGCAGGCCGGACAGGGAAGAGACCCAGTACTTC.

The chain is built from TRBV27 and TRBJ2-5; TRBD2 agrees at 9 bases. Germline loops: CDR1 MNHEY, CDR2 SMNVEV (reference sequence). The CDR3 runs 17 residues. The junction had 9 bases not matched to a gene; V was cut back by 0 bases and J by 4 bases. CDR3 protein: CASSLSLGGGGAETQYF. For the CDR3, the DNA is TGTGCCAGCAGTTTATCTCTTGGGGGCGGGGGGGCAGAGACCCAGTACTTC.

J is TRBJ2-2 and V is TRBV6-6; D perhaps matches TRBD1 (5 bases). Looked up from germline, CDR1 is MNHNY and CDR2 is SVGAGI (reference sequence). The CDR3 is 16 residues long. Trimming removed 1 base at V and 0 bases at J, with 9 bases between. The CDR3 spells CASSYLQGANTGELFF. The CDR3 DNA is TGTGCCAGCAGTTACTTGCAGGGTGCGAACACCGGGGAGCTGTTTTTT.

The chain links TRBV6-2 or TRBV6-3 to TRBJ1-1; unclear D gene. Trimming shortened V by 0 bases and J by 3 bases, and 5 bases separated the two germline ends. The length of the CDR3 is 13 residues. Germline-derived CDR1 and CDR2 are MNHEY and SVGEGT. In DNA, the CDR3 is TGTGCCAGCAGTTACTCGCAACACACTGAAGCTTTCTTT. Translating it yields CASSYSQHTEAFF.